The entry below gives a single T cell receptor (beta chain) sequence along with its context. This sample is part of a study of T cell changes during pregnancy in multiple sclerosis. Libraries were prepared by immunoSEQ multiplex PCR; TCRdb keeps only in-frame clonotypes and omits some of them. The sample lists over 60,000 clones, about 96% occurring once. V was shortened by 5 bases and J by 1 base, with 9 bases between the two germline ends. Germline-derived CDR1 and CDR2 are MNHEY and SMNVEV (reference sequence). The CDR3 is made up of 14 amino acids. This specimen was CD8+ T cells from peripheral blood mononuclear cells, taken after pregnancy. The sequence was collected from a female donor with multiple sclerosis, enrolled in a pregnancy study. This chain joins TRBV27 and TRBJ2-1; perhaps TRBD1 as D (6 bases). The CDR3 DNA is TGTGCCAGCAGTGACAGGACATCCTACAATGAGCAGTTCTTC. Protein sequence: CASSDRTSYNEQFF.